These T cell receptor beta chains were read from a single sample in a study of cytomegalovirus exposure and HLA in healthy donors. TCRdb's table, derived via immunoSEQ multiplex PCR, lists solely in-frame clones and lacks some. The data contain 100,000 or so clones, approximately 86% of them singletons. Sequences were obtained from PBMCs. The receptors stem from a woman aged 18-29 years in good health and CMV-seropositive. CDR3s include the opening cysteine and the closing phenylalanine or tryptophan. Each record gives: J gene, clone size, V gene, D gene, CDR3 DNA, CDR3 protein. A D gene is named only where the DNA matches it firmly. Only some rows state a clone size, as once, few, many or a class for expanded clones.

>TRBJ1-5|-|TRBV19|TRBD1
TGTGCCAGTAGCAGGACAGGCGGGAATAGCAATCAGCCCCAGCATTTT
CASSRTGGNSNQPQHF
>TRBJ1-5|-|TRBV5-5|-
TGTGCCAGCAACACAGGGCCTAATAGCAATCAGCCCCAGCATTTT
CASNTGPNSNQPQHF
>TRBJ1-4|-|TRBV18|TRBD1
TGTGCCAGCTCACCACCGATGACAGGGAAAAGTTACGAAAAACTGTTTTTT
CASSPPMTGKSYEKLFF
>TRBJ2-1|few|TRBV11-2|-
TGTGCCAGCAGCTCCGTCGGACTAACGTTATACAATGAGCAGTTCTTC
CASSSVGLTLYNEQFF
>TRBJ2-7|-|TRBV28|-
TGTGCCAGCCACGAGGGTGCCGCTTCCTACGAGCAGTACTTC
CASHEGAASYEQYF
>TRBJ2-1|-|TRBV5-1|TRBD2
TGCGCCAGCAATATGGGCGCGGGGGGCTACAATGAGCAGTTCTTC
CASNMGAGGYNEQFF
>TRBJ2-2|once|TRBV11-2|-
TGTGCCAGCAGCTTACTTATCGCGAACACCGGGGAGCTGTTTTTT
CASSLLIANTGELFF
>TRBJ1-3|-|TRBV6-6|-
TGTGCCAGCAGTCCCCGCGGCGGGACTGGAAACACCATATATTTT
CASSPRGGTGNTIYF
>TRBJ2-7|once|TRBV7-2|TRBD2
TGTGCCAGCAGTCCGGGAGGGAGTGAGCAGTACTTC
CASSPGGSEQYF
>TRBJ1-5|-|TRBV27|TRBD1
TGTGCCAGCAGTTCTATCCCCCGGGACAGAAATCAGCCCCAGCATTTT
CASSSIPRDRNQPQHF
>TRBJ2-1|-|TRBV5-1|-
TGCGCCAGCAGCTTGGTCCTCGTTGGAGTAGAATTTTCCTACAATGAGCAGTTCTTC
CASSLVLVGVEFSYNEQFF
>TRBJ2-5|-|TRBV5-1|TRBD2
TGCGCCAGCAGCTTGACCACTAGCGAAGAGACCCAGTACTTC
CASSLTTSEETQYF